The clone carrying this T cell receptor (beta chain) was seen only a few times. Its cognate antigen is unknown. The sample comes from a study of T cells after yellow fever vaccination. Study-wide background: Fractions of low cell number were prepared using SMART-Seq v4 Ultra Low Input. Findings and limits, study-wide: Researchers report a weaker secondary response that nonetheless peaked faster, day 5 versus 15.

TCRdb passed the 5' RACE reads through MiXCR, listing each CDR3 protein once. Here the sample spans under 300,000 distinct CDR3 sequences, 6.5% to 8.5% being singletons. Germline CDR1 is SGHTA and CDR2 is FQGNSA. V was trimmed by 0 bases and J by 7 bases, leaving 19 bases between them. This CDR3 has 16 amino acids. The chain carries TRBV7-2 and TRBJ2-7; D is perhaps TRBD2 (5 bases). The source material was CD4+ T cells sorted from PBMCs, sampled 15 days after the yellow fever booster vaccination. The source of this sequence is a man aged 25-40 years who received the YFV17D yellow fever vaccine. CDR3 DNA sequence: TGTGCCAGCAGCTTAGCGGCTAGCTTAGGCATGGGGGAGCAGTACTTC. This translates into CASSLAASLGMGEQYF.